This T cell receptor beta chain came from a study of T cell repertoires in cytomegalovirus infection. TCRdb recomputed calls from the reads with MiXCR, one row per CDR3 protein. The sample carries approximately 110,000 distinct CDR3 sequences, around 32% recorded once. In its sample, this clonotype was seen many times. Its antigen is not known. General study results and limits: Carriers of CMV and the relevant HLA type were discriminated by public TCR beta frequency.

The material was CD8+ T cells from cultured PBMCs, obtained from culture after CMV antigen stimulation. The clonotype comes from a human donor in good health (CMV status not recorded). Some clones in this sample may be carry-over from other donors' samples.

This CDR3 reads CASSPGLAKNIQYF. DNA of the CDR3: TGTGCCAGCAGTCCAGGGTTAGCCAAAAACATTCAGTACTTC. The chain uses TRBV12-3 or TRBV12-4 and TRBJ2-4, with D perhaps matching TRBD1 (5 bases). Trimming removed 5 bases at V and 0 bases at J, with 8 bases between. The CDR3 sequence is 14 residues long.